Listed here is a single T cell receptor (beta chain). Its antigen is currently unknown. Treatment noted: about 20 received Ad26.COV2.S at low or high dose, single or two shots; roughly five received placebo; per-sample allocation not given. The study sampled participants on day 63 after the first vaccine or placebo injection. Immunization relied on an Ad26 vector, which expressed Wuhan-strain SARS-CoV-2 spike. This CDR3 is 14 amino acids long. Germline CDR1 SGHNT, CDR2 YYREEE (reference sequence). Trimming cost V 2 bases and J 2 bases, with 9 bases left between them. These data belong to a study of Ad26.COV2.S vaccination and SARS-CoV-2 variants. Clones were read by immunoSEQ multiplex PCR, and TCRdb kept only the in-frame ones, dropping some. The sample holds fewer than 800,000 clones, more than 70% seen once. Study-wide results and caveats: Measurements of TCR breadth and depth may have given underestimates of the total T cell responses.

The starting material was peripheral blood, obtained in a trial of Ad26.COV2.S vaccine versus placebo. The sequence was obtained from a person between 18 and 60 years old who received the Ad26.COV2.S COVID-19 vaccine or a placebo. The V gene is TRBV5-4, the J gene TRBJ2-3; no clear D. The CDR3, as DNA: TGTGCCAGCAGCTTCTCCAGCGCCACAGATACGCAGTATTTT. It is translated as CASSFSSATDTQYF.